The present T cell receptor beta chain was sequenced within a study of technical replicates of blood from a handful of donors. Trimming at V came to 9 bases and at J to 4 bases, leaving 10 bases not matched to a gene. The germline gives CDR1 LNHDA, CDR2 SQIVND (reference sequence). The CDR3 contains 15 residues. Profiling relied on immunoSEQ multiplex PCR, and the TCRdb table lists in-frame clones only, not all of them. Here the sample spans around 64,000 clones, over 85% being singletons. The clonotype originates from a human donor in good health. Some clones in this sample may be carry-over from other donors' samples. Sequencing was done on a sample of PBMCs. The chain carries TRBV19 and TRBJ2-3; 10 positions agree with TRBD2. The CDR3 loop is CASLGLADSADTQYF. CDR3 in DNA: TGTGCCAGCCTCGGACTAGCGGACAGTGCAGATACGCAGTATTTT.